Listed below are T cell receptor beta chains from one sample, sequenced in a study of regulatory T cells in long-lasting Graves disease. MiXCR, run by TCRdb on the multiplex PCR reads, gives a single entry per CDR3 protein. Of 580,000 or so distinct CDR3 sequences detected, about 15% appear once; the ten largest clones hold approximately 12%. The same sample was also used in a study of T cells in Graves' hyperthyroidism and ophthalmopathy.

Sequenced material: peripheral blood mononuclear cells (PBMCs), taken at new diagnosis, from a patient treated with antithyroid drugs. The receptors come from a man between 18 and 29 years old with Graves disease. CDR3s include the opening cysteine and the closing phenylalanine or tryptophan. A D gene is named only where the DNA matches it firmly. Some rows have no size entry. The others give once, few or many, or a class for an expanded clone.

d_call clone_size j_call v_call cdr3_nt cdr3_aa
NA many TRBJ2-1 TRBV12-3/TRBV12-4 TGTGCCAGCAGTTTGGAGCCCGGTGAGCAGTTCTTC CASSLEPGEQFF
TRBD1 many TRBJ2-5 TRBV30 TGTGCCAGAACCGACAGGGTCGAAGAGACCCAGTACTTC CARTDRVEETQYF
NA many TRBJ2-3 TRBV7-3 TGTGCCAGCAGCGCAGTAGGGGCGGCAGATACGCAGTATTTT CASSAVGAADTQYF
TRBD1 NA TRBJ1-4 TRBV6-1 TGTGCCAGCAGTCTTACAGGGGAAGCTAATGAAAAACTGTTTTTT CASSLTGEANEKLFF
NA many TRBJ1-5 TRBV2 TGTGCCAGCAGTGAAGAAACCAATCAGCCCCAGCATTTT CASSEETNQPQHF
NA NA TRBJ2-3 TRBV14 TGTGCCAGCAGCCAAGACAGAGCCCACCTCACAGATACGCAGTATTTT CASSQDRAHLTDTQYF
NA many TRBJ2-5 TRBV5-1 TGCGCCAGCAGCTTGGTGGACGCAGGACAAGAGACCCAGTACTTC CASSLVDAGQETQYF
NA NA TRBJ2-2 TRBV28 TGTGCCAGCAGTTTATCGAGGAACACCGGGGAGCCGTTTTTT CASSLSRNTGEPFF
NA few TRBJ2-1 TRBV10-3 TGTGCCATCGGAACAGATGAGCAGTTCTTC CAIGTDEQFF
NA many TRBJ2-7 TRBV6-2/TRBV6-3 TGTGCCAGCAGTTACTCAGTAAAGCTACGGCCCTACGAGCAGTACTTC CASSYSVKLRPYEQYF
NA few TRBJ2-5 TRBV5-1 TGCGCCAGCAGCTTAGTCAGGGGACTTCAAGAGACCCAGTACTTC CASSLVRGLQETQYF
NA NA TRBJ2-2 TRBV7-9 TGTGCCACCGAAAACACCGGGGAGCTGTTTTTT CATENTGELFF
NA many TRBJ2-5 TRBV25-1 TGTGCCAGCAGTGAATACAACAGGGGCGGGGGAGAGACCCAGTACTTC CASSEYNRGGGETQYF
NA few TRBJ1-5 TRBV28 TGTGCCAGCAGCACCTTCAGGAATCAGCCCCAGCATTTT CASSTFRNQPQHF
TRBD2 many TRBJ2-7 TRBV7-9 TGTGCCAGCACCGTCCGGGAGGCCAGTCTCGAGCAGTACTTC CASTVREASLEQYF
NA many TRBJ1-2 TRBV27 TGTGCCAGCAGCCCAAAGGGGGGCTATGGCTACACCTTC CASSPKGGYGYTF
NA few TRBJ1-5 TRBV6-1 TGTGCCAGCAACAGACTGTACAATCAGCCCCAGCATTTT CASNRLYNQPQHF
NA few TRBJ2-7 TRBV13 TGTGCCAGCAGCTTCCGGTCGGGAGAAATGTACGAGCAGTACTTC CASSFRSGEMYEQYF
TRBD2 many TRBJ2-7 TRBV2 TGTGCCAGCAGAAATCCGGGACTAGCGGGCGAGCAGTACTTC CASRNPGLAGEQYF
NA NA TRBJ2-4 TRBV6-1 TGTGCCAGCAGTCGCGTGTGGCGGGTGGGTTTAAACATTCAGTACTTC CASSRVWRVGLNIQYF
NA few TRBJ2-3 TRBV6-2/TRBV6-3 TGTGCCAGCAGTGCCCGGGGTTATACTGCAGATACGCAGTATTTT CASSARGYTADTQYF
NA few TRBJ1-1 TRBV6-2/TRBV6-3 TGTGCCAGCAGTTACGACCATGAAGCTTTCTTT CASSYDHEAFF
NA few TRBJ2-3 TRBV6-1 TGTGCCAGCAGTATCCGTCCGGACGAAGTAGATACGCAGTATTTT CASSIRPDEVDTQYF
NA many TRBJ2-3 TRBV27 TGTGCCAGCAGTTTCGTTATCGGCACAGATACGCAGTATTTT CASSFVIGTDTQYF
NA NA TRBJ1-3 TRBV15 TGTGCCACCAGCGGGGGCTCTGGAAACACCATATATTTT CATSGGSGNTIYF
TRBD2 many TRBJ2-7 TRBV12-3/TRBV12-4 TGTGCCAGCAGGCTAGCGGGAGGGAACTACGAGCAGTACTTC CASRLAGGNYEQYF
NA many TRBJ2-5 TRBV4-2 TGTGCCAGCAGCCAAGAGGTTCTAGCCCAACGGGGAGAGACCCAGTACTTC CASSQEVLAQRGETQYF
NA NA TRBJ2-5 TRBV5-1 TGCGCCAGCAGCTTGGAGTTGGGCGTAGAGACCCAGTACTTC CASSLELGVETQYF
TRBD2 many TRBJ2-1 TRBV29-1 TGCAGCGTTGAAACGGGAGGACCGTACAATGAGCAGTTCTTC CSVETGGPYNEQFF
NA few TRBJ2-1 TRBV7-3 TGTGCCAGCAGCCCGACCCTAACTAGGGTCTACAATGAGCAGTTCTTC CASSPTLTRVYNEQFF
NA few TRBJ1-5 TRBV2 TGTGCCAGCAGCGAGGACCTGGGCAATCAGCCCCAGCATTTT CASSEDLGNQPQHF
NA many TRBJ2-1 TRBV28 TGTGCCAGCAGTCCCGACCGGTACTACAATGAGCAGTTCTTC CASSPDRYYNEQFF
TRBD2 many TRBJ2-3 TRBV11-2 TGTGCCAGCAGCTTAAGACTAGCCGAGACAGATACGCAGTATTTT CASSLRLAETDTQYF
TRBD2 few TRBJ2-7 TRBV5-1 TGCGCCAGCAGCTCCGGACTAGCGTTCGACTACGAGCAGTACTTC CASSSGLAFDYEQYF
NA few TRBJ2-1 TRBV29-1 TGCAGCGTTGCCGGAGAACAGTTCTTC CSVAGEQFF
NA few TRBJ2-7 TRBV10-3 TGTGCCATCAGTGAAGGTACAGGGCCCTACGAGCAGTACTTC CAISEGTGPYEQYF
NA many TRBJ1-1 TRBV2 TGTGCCAGCAGTGAAGCGCTAGATACTGAAGCTTTCTTT CASSEALDTEAFF
NA many TRBJ1-1 TRBV28 TGTGCCAGCAGCCTCATTACAAGCACTGAAGCTTTCTTT CASSLITSTEAFF
NA many TRBJ2-1 TRBV28 TGTGCCAGCAGTTTGGGGCTAAGCTCCTACAATGAGCAGTTCTTC CASSLGLSSYNEQFF
NA NA TRBJ2-1 TRBV19 TGTGCCAGTAGTACTCAGGGTCGCTACAATGAGCAGTTCTTC CASSTQGRYNEQFF
NA many TRBJ2-7 TRBV20-1 TGCAGTGCTAGTCGCGGCTACGAGCAGTACTTC CSASRGYEQYF
NA few TRBJ2-6 TRBV27 TGTGCCAGCAGTTTATATTGGTTGGCGGGGCACTCTGGGGCCAACGTCCTGACTTTC CASSLYWLAGHSGANVLTF
NA few TRBJ2-5 TRBV4-1 TGCGCCAGCAGCCAAGGACAGAATCAAGAGACCCAGTACTTC CASSQGQNQETQYF
TRBD1 NA TRBJ1-5 TRBV6-2/TRBV6-3 TGTGCCAGCAGAGGACAGGGTAGTCAGCCCCAGCATTTT CASRGQGSQPQHF
NA few TRBJ1-6 TRBV12-3/TRBV12-4 TGTGCCAGCAGTTTGGCGGGTTCACCCCTCCACTTT CASSLAGSPLHF
NA many TRBJ2-5 TRBV20-1 TGCAGTGCTAGTTTGGGAGGTGAGACCCAGTACTTC CSASLGGETQYF